At least ten counts were recorded for the clone carrying this T cell receptor (beta chain). This sample is drawn from a study of regulatory T cells in long-lasting Graves disease. Through Arm-PCR of CDR3 regions and iRepertoire HTBI primers, TCR beta libraries were built. Each CDR3 protein gets one entry after TCRdb re-called the multiplex PCR reads with MiXCR. The table shows roughly 500,000 distinct CDR3 sequences, with about 12% occurring only once. Time point indicated: newly diagnosed GD, antithyroid drugs for less than 3 months. PBMCs were the source of the RNA used for TCR sequencing. This CDR3 has 17 amino acids. Germline values: CDR1 MDHEN, CDR2 SYDVKM. The J segment lost 3 bases and the V segment lost 2 bases, leaving 9 bases of the junction unmatched. The same specimen was also included in a second study, on T cells in Graves' hyperthyroidism and ophthalmopathy. That paper adds: It was a median approximately 7.1 months before onset that the model predicted ophthalmopathy.

The chain recombines TRBV28 with TRBJ1-4; 7 bases are a match to TRBD1. This TCR derives from a woman aged 25 to 39 with Graves disease. Sequencing used peripheral blood mononuclear cells (PBMCs), obtained at new diagnosis, from a patient treated with antithyroid drugs. The CDR3 DNA follows: TGTGCCAGCAGTTTAGAGACAGGGTTTGCGGCTAATGAAAAACTGTTTTTT. This codes for CASSLETGFAANEKLFF.